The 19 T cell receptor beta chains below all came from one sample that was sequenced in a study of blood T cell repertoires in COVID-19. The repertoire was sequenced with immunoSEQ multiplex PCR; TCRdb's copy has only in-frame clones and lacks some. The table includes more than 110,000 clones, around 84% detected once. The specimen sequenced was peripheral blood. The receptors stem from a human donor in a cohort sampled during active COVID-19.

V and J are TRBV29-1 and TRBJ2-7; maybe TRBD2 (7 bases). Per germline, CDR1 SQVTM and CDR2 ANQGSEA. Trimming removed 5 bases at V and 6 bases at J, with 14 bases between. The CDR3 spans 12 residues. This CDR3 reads CSVWGGASEQYF. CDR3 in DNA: TGCAGCGTTTGGGGGGGGGCGAGCGAGCAGTACTTC.

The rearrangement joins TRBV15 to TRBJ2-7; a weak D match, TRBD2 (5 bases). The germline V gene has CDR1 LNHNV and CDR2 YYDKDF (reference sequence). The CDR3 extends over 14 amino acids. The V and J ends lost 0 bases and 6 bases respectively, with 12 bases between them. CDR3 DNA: TGTGCCACCAGCAGAGATAACAGCGGAGGCGAGCAGTACTTC. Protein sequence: CATSRDNSGGEQYF.

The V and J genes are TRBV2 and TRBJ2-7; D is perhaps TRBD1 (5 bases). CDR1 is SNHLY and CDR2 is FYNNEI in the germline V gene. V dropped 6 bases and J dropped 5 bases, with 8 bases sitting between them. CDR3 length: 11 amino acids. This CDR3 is CASRDTHEQYF. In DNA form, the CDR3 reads TGTGCCAGCAGGGACACCCACGAGCAGTACTTC.

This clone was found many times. Written as DNA, the CDR3 is TGTGCCAGCAGCTTAGATCGGCACAGTATGTTAAACTATGGCTACACCTTC. Translation: CASSLDRHSMLNYGYTF. The chain joins TRBV11-2 to TRBJ1-2; unclear D gene. The V gene's germline CDR1 is SGHAT and CDR2 FQNNGV. V was pared by 0 bases and J by 2 bases, with 16 bases between. The CDR3 contains 17 residues.

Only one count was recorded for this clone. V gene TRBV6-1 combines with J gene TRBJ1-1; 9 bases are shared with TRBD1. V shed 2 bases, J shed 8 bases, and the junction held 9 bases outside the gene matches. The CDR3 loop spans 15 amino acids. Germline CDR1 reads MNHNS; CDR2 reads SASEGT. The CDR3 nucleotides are TGTGCCAGCAGTGAATTTGGGACAGGGAACAGGGAAGCTTTCTTT. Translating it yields CASSEFGTGNREAFF.

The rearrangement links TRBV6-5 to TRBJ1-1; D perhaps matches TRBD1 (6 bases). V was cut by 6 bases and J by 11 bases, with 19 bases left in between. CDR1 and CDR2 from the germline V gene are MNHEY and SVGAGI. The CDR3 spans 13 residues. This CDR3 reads CASRSGTMPSAFF. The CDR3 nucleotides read TGTGCCAGCAGATCCGGGACAATGCCCTCGGCTTTCTTT.

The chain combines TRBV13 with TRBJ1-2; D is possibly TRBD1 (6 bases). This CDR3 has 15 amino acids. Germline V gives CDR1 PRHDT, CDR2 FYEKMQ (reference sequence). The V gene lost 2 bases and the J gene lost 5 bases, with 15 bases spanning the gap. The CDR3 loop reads CASSLRQAYGYGYTF. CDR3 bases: TGTGCCAGCAGCTTACGACAGGCTTATGGGTATGGCTACACCTTC.

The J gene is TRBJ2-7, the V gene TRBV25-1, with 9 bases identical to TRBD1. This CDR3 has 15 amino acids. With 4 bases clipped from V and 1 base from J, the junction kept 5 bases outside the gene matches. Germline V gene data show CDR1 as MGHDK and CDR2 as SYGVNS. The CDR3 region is CASSGEGQGSYEQYF. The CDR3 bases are TGTGCCAGCAGTGGGGAGGGACAGGGATCCTACGAGCAGTACTTC.

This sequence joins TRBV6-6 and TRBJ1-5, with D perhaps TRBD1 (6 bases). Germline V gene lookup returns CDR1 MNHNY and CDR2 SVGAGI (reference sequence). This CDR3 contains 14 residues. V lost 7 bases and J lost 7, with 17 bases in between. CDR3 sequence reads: CASKLTGLDQPQHF. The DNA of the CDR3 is TGTGCCAGCAAACTAACAGGGCTCGACCAGCCCCAGCATTTT.

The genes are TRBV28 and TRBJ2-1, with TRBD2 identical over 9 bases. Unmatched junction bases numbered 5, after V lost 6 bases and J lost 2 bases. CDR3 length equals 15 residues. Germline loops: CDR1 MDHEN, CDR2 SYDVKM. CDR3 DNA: TGTGCCAGCAGCGATAGCGGGGGAACCTACAATGAGCAGTTCTTC. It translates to CASSDSGGTYNEQFF.

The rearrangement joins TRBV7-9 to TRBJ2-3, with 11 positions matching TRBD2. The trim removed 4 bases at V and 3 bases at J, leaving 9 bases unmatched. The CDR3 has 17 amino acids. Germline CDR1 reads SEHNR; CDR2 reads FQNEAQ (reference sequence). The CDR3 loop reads CASSSGKLAGATDTQYF. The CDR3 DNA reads TGTGCCAGCAGCTCAGGAAAACTAGCGGGAGCAACAGATACGCAGTATTTT.

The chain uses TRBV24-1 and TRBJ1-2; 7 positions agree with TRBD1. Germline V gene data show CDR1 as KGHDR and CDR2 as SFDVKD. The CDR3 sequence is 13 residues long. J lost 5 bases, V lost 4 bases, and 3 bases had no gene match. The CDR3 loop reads CATSEGTEYGYTF. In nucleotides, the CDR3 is TGTGCCACCAGTGAAGGGACAGAATATGGCTACACCTTC.

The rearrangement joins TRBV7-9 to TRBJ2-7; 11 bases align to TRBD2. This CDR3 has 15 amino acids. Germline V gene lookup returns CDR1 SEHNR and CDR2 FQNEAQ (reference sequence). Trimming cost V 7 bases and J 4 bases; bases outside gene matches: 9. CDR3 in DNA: TGTGCCAGCACCATTGGGGCTAGCGGGAGGTACGAGCAGTACTTC. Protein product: CASTIGASGRYEQYF.

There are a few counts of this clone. In DNA form, the CDR3 reads TGTGCCAGCAGTGGACGAAAAAGCGGAGGACGAGGGGAGCTGTTTTTT. Residues: CASSGRKSGGRGELFF. The chain uses TRBV6-1 and TRBJ2-2, with a weak D call TRBD2 (5 bases). Trimming removed 4 bases from V and 8 bases from J, with 20 bases in between. Germline CDR1 and CDR2: MNHNS and SASEGT. The CDR3 length is 16 residues.

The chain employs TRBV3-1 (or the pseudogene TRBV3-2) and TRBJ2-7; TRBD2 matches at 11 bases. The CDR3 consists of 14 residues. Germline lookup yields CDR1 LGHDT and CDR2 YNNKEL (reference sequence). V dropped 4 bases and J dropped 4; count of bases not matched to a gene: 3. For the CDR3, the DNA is TGTGCCAGCAGCCTAGCGGGAGGGCCTTACGAGCAGTACTTC. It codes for CASSLAGGPYEQYF.

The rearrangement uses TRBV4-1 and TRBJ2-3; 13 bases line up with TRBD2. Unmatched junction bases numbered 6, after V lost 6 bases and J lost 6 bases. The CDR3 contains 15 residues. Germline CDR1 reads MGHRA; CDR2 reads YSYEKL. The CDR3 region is CASSRTSGSLDTQYF. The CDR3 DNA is TGCGCCAGCAGTCGGACTAGCGGGAGCCTGGATACGCAGTATTTT.

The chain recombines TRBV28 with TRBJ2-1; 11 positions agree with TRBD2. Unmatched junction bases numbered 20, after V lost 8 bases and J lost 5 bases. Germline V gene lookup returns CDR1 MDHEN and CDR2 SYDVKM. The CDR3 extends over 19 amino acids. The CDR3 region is CASGDRVLGLAGHDNEQFF. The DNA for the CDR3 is TGTGCCAGCGGCGACCGAGTTTTAGGACTAGCGGGCCACGACAATGAGCAGTTCTTC. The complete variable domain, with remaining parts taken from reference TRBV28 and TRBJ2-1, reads DVKVTQSSRYLVKRTGEKVFLECVQDMDHENMFWYRQDPGLGLRLIYFSYDVKMKEKGDIPEGYSVSREKKERFSLILESASTNQTSMYLCASGDRVLGLAGHDNEQFFGPGTRLTVL.

The CDR3 region is CAGRTGEVDTQYF. CDR3 nucleotides: TGTGCCGGAAGGACAGGGGAGGTAGATACGCAGTATTTT. The rearrangement links TRBV7-9 to TRBJ2-3; 9 nucleotides agree with TRBD1. Trimming cost V 11 bases and J 5 bases; bases outside gene matches: 8. The V gene's germline CDR1 is SEHNR and CDR2 FQNEAQ (reference sequence). The CDR3 has 13 residues.

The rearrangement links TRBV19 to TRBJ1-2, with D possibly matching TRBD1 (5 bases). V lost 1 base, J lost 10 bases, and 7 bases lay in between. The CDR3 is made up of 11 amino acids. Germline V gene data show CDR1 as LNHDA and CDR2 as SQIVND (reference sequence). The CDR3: CASSIGQHYTF. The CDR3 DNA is TGTGCCAGTAGTATAGGACAGCACTACACCTTC. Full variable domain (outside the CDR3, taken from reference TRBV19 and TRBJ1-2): DGGITQSPKYLFRKEGQNVTLSCEQNLNHDAMYWYRQDPGQGLRLIYYSQIVNDFQKGDIAEGYSVSREKKESFPLTVTSAQKNPTAFYLCASSIGQHYTFGSGTRLTVV.